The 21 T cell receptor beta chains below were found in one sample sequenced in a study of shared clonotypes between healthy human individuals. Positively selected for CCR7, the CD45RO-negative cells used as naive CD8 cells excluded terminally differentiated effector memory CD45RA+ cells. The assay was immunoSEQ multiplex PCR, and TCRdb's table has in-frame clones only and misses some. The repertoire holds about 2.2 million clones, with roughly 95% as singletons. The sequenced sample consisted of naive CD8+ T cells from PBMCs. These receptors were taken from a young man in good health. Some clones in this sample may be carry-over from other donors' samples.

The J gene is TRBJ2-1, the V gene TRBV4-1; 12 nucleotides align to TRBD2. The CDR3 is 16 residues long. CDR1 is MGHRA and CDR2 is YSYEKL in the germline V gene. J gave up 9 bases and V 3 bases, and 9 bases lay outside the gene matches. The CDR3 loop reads CASSHRLAGVSGEQFF. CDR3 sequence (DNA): TGCGCCAGCAGCCACAGACTAGCGGGAGTAAGCGGTGAGCAGTTCTTC.

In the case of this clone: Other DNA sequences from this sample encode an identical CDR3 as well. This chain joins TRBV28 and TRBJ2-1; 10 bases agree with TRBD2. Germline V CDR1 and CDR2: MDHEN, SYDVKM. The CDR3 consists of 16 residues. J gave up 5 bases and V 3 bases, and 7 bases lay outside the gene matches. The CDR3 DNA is TGTGCCAGCAGTTTGCGACTAGCGGGCCCTAACAATGAGCAGTTCTTC. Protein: CASSLRLAGPNNEQFF. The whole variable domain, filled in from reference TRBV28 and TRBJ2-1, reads DVKVTQSSRYLVKRTGEKVFLECVQDMDHENMFWYRQDPGLGLRLIYFSYDVKMKEKGDIPEGYSVSREKKERFSLILESASTNQTSMYLCASSLRLAGPNNEQFFGPGTRLTVL.

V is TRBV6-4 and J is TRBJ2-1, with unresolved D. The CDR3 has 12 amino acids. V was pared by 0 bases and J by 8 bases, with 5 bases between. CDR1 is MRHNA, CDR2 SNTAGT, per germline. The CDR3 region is CASSDSSYEQFF. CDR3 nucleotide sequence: TGTGCCAGCAGTGACTCCAGTTATGAGCAGTTCTTC.

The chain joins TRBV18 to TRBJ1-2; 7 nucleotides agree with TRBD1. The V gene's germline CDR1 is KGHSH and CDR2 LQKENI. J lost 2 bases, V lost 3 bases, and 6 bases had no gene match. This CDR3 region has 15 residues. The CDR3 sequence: CASSPQDRENYGYTF. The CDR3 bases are TGTGCCAGCTCACCCCAAGACAGGGAAAACTATGGCTACACCTTC.

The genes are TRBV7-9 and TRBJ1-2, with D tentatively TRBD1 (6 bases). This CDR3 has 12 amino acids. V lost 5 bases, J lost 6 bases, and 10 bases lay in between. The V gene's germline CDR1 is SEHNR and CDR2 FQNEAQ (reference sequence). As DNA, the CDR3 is TGTGCCAGCAGCACGCACAGGGATGGCTACACCTTC. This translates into CASSTHRDGYTF.

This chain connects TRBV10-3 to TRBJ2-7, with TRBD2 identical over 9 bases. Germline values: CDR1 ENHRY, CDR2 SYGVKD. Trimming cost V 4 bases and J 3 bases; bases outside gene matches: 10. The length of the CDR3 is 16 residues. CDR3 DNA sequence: TGTGCCATCAGTGGGGTTGGTAGCGGGAGAATCTACGAGCAGTACTTC. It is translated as CAISGVGSGRIYEQYF.

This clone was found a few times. CDR3 region: CASSMDWSNQPQHF. The CDR3 DNA follows: TGTGCCAGTAGTATGGACTGGAGCAATCAGCCCCAGCATTTT. This chain uses TRBV19 with TRBJ1-5, with D hard to call. Germline CDR1 is LNHDA and CDR2 is SQIVND (reference sequence). The V end lost 3 bases, the J end lost 1 base, and 7 bases lay between the germline ends. This CDR3 region has 14 residues.

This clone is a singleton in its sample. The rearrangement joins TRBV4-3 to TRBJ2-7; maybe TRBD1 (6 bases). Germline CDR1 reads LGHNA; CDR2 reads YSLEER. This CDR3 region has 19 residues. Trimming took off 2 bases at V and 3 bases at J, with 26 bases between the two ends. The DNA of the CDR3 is TGCGCCAGCAGCCAAAAGCACGGACAGAGCTTAGAGCTCCGCTACGAGCAGTACTTC. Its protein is CASSQKHGQSLELRYEQYF.

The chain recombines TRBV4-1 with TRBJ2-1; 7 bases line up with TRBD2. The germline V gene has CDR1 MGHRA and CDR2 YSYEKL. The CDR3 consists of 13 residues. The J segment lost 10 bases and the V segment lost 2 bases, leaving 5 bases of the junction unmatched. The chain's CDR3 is CASSQWGGYEQFF. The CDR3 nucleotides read TGCGCCAGCAGCCAATGGGGAGGGTACGAGCAGTTCTTC.

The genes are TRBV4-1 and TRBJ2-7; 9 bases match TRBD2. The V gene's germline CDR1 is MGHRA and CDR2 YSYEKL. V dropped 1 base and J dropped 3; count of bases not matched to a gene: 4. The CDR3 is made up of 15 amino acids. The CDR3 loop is CASSQGASGNYEQYF. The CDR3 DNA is TGCGCCAGCAGCCAAGGGGCTAGCGGGAACTACGAGCAGTACTTC.

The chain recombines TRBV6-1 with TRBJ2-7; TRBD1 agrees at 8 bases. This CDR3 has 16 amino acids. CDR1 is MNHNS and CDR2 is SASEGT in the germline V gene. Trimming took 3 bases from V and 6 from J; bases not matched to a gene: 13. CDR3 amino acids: CASSDSYRTGRGEQYF. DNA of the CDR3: TGTGCCAGCAGTGATTCATACCGGACAGGGCGAGGCGAGCAGTACTTC.

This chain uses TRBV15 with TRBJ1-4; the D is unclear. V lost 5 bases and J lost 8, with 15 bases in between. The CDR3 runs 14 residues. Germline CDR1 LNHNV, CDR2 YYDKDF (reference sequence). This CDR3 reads CATSPAPPSEKLFF. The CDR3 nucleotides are TGTGCCACCAGCCCGGCTCCACCTAGCGAAAAACTGTTTTTT.

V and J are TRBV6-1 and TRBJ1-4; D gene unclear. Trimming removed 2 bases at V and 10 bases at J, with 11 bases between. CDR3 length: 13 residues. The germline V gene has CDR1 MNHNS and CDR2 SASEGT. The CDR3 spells CASSENGVGKLFF. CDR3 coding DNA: TGTGCCAGCAGTGAAAATGGGGTGGGAAAACTGTTTTTT.

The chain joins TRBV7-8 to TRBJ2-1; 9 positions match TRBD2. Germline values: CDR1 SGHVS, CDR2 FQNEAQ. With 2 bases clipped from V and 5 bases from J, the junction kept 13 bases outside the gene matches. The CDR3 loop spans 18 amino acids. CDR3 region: CASSLFSAGTSRDNEQFF. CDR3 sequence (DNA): TGTGCCAGCAGCTTATTCTCGGCGGGGACTAGCAGAGACAATGAGCAGTTCTTC.

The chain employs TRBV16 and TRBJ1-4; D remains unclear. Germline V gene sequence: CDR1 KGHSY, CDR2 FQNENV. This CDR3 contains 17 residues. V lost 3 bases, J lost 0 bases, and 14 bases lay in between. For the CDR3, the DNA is TGTGCCAGCAGCCACCAGACTGTCCGTGCAACTAATGAAAAACTGTTTTTT. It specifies CASSHQTVRATNEKLFF. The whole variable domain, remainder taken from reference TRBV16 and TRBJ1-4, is GEEVAQTPKHLVRGEGQKAKLYCAPIKGHSYVFWYQQVLKNEFKFLISFQNENVFDETGMPKERFSAKCLPNSPCSLEIQATKLEDSAVYFCASSHQTVRATNEKLFFGSGTQLSVL.

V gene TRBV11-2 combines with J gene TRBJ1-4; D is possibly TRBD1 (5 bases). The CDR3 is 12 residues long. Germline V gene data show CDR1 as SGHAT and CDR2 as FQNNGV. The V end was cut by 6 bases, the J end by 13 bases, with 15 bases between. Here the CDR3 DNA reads TGTGCCAGCAGTTTTAGAGGGGTGGGACTGTTTTTT. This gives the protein CASSFRGVGLFF.

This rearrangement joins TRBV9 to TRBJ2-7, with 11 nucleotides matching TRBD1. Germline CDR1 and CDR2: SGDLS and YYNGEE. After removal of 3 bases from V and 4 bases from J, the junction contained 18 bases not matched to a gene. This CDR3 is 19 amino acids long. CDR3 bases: TGTGCCAGCAGCGCTCCAAACACCGGGACAGGGGGTCGGTGGTACGAGCAGTACTTC. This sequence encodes CASSAPNTGTGGRWYEQYF.

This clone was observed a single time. CDR3 amino acids: CASSSGLAGHTYNEQFF. Written as DNA, the CDR3 is TGTGCCAGCAGCTCCGGACTAGCGGGTCATACCTACAATGAGCAGTTCTTC. The chain recombines TRBV11-2 with TRBJ2-1; 11 bases agree with TRBD2. The CDR3 runs to 17 residues. Unmatched junction bases numbered 7, after V lost 4 bases and J lost 2 bases. Germline CDR1 SGHAT, CDR2 FQNNGV.

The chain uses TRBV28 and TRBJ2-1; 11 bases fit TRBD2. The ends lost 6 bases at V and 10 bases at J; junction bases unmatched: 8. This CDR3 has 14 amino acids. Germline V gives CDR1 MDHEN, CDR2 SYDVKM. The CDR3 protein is CASSPLSSGREQFF. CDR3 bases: TGTGCCAGCAGCCCTCTCTCTAGCGGGAGGGAGCAGTTCTTC.

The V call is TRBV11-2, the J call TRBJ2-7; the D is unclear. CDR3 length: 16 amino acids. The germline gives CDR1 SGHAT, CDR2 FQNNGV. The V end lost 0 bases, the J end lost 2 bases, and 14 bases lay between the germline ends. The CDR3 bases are TGTGCCAGCAGCTTAGAGTATCGGACCAAGCCCTACGAGCAGTACTTC. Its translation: CASSLEYRTKPYEQYF.

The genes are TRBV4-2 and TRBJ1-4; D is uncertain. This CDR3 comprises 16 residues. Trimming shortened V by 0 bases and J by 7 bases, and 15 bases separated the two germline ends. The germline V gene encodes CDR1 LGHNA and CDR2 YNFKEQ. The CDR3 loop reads CASSQDQWAAGEKLFF. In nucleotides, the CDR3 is TGTGCCAGCAGCCAAGATCAGTGGGCAGCGGGTGAAAAACTGTTTTTT.